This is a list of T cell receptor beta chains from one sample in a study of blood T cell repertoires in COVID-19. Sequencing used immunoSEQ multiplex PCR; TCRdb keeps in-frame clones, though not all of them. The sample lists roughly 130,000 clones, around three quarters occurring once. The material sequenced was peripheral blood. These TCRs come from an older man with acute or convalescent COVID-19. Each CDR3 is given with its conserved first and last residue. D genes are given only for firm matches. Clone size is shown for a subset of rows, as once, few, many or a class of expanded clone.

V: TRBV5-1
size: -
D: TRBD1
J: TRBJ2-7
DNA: TGCGCCAGCAGCCCAACAGGACAGGAATACGAGCAGTACTTC
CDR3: CASSPTGQEYEQYF

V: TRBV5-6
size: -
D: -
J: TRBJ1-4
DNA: TGTGCCAGCAGCTTCTTCGGGACAAAGGAAAAACTGTTTTTT
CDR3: CASSFFGTKEKLFF

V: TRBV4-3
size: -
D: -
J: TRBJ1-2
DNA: TGCGCCAGCAGCCACGGTTTAAGCTACACCTTC
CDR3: CASSHGLSYTF

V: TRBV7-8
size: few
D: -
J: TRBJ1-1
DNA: TGTGCCAGCAGCTTAGCAGCCGGGGGCACTGAAGCTTTCTTT
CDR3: CASSLAAGGTEAFF

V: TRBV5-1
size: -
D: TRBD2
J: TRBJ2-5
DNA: TGCGCCAGCAGCTTGTTTGTCGCGGGGGAGAGAGAGACCCAGTACTTC
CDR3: CASSLFVAGERETQYF

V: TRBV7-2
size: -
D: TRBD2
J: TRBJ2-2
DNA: TGTGCCAGCAGCTTAGTTTATGGGACTAGCGGGGGGCCCACCGGGGAGCTGTTTTTT
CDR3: CASSLVYGTSGGPTGELFF

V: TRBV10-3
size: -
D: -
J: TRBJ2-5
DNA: TGTGCCATCAGACGGGACACCAACCAAGAGACCCAGTACTTC
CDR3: CAIRRDTNQETQYF

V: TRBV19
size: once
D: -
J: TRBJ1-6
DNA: TGTGCCAGTAGTACTGGGGCTGGATCACCCCTCCACTTT
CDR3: CASSTGAGSPLHF

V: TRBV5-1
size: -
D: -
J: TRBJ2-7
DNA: TGCGCCAGCAGTTTGGGTAGTCTAGCGAGCTACGAGCAGTACTTC
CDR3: CASSLGSLASYEQYF

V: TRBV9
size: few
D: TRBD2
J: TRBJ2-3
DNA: TGTGCCAGCAGCGGGACTAGCGGGGGGACTGGTAGAACAGATACGCAGTATTTT
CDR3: CASSGTSGGTGRTDTQYF

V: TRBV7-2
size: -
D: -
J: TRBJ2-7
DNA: TGTGCCAGCAGCTTTATTTACAGCCCTTCTACCTCCTACGAGCAGTACTTC
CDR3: CASSFIYSPSTSYEQYF

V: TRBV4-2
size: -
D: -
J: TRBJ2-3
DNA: TGTGCCAGCAGCCAGGGGCGAGATACGCAGTATTTT
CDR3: CASSQGRDTQYF

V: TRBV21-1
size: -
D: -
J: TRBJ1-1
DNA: TGTGCCAGCGAACTAGGGTTAACTGAAGCTTTCTTT
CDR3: CASELGLTEAFF

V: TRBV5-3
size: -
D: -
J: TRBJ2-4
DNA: TGTGCCAGAAGCTTGCGGGTAGCCAAAAACATTCAGTACTTC
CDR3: CARSLRVAKNIQYF

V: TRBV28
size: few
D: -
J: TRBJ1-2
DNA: TGTGCCAGCACCTTCGGGAGGGCGCCGGGTGGCTACACCTTC
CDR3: CASTFGRAPGGYTF

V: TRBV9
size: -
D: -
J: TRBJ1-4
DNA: TGTGCCAGCAGCGTGGGGCAATATAATGAAAAACTGTTTTTT
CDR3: CASSVGQYNEKLFF

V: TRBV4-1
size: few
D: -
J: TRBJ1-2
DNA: TGCGCCAGCAGCCAAGTCGACGGGGGGCCCTATGGCTACACCTTC
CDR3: CASSQVDGGPYGYTF

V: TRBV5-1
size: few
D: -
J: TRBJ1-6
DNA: TGCGCCAGCAGCTTGGGAGGGTTGGGGTCACCCCTCCACTTT
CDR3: CASSLGGLGSPLHF

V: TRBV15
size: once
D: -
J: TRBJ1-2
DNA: TGTGCCACCAGCAGAGACAGGGCCTCGGGGGGCTATGGCTACACCTTC
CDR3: CATSRDRASGGYGYTF

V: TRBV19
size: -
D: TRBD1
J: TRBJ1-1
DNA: TGTGCCAGTAGTATTTCAACAGGGGTCGGCACTGAAGCTTTCTTT
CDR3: CASSISTGVGTEAFF

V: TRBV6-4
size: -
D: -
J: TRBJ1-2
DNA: TGTGCCAGCAGTGAAGGGGGTCGGGGCTACACCTTC
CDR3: CASSEGGRGYTF

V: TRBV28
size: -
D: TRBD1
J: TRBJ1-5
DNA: TGTGCCAGCAGACGTAACAGGGGAACAGGACATCAGCCCCAGCATTTT
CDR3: CASRRNRGTGHQPQHF

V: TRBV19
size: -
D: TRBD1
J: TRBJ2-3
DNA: TGTGCCAGTAGTATAATTTGGGACAGGGGAAGAAATACGCAGTATTTT
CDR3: CASSIIWDRGRNTQYF

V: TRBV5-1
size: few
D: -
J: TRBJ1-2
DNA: TGCGCCAGCAGCTTAGGCGGGGATGGCTACACCTTC
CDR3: CASSLGGDGYTF

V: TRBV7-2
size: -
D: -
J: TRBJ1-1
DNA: TGTGCCAGCAGCGTGACAGTTAACACTGAAGCTTTCTTT
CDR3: CASSVTVNTEAFF

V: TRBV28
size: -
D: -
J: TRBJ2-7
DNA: TGTGCCAGCAGTTTGCTGGACCGGGGCGAGCAGTACTTC
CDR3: CASSLLDRGEQYF

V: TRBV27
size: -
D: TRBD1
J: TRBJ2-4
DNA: TGTGCCAGCAGCAGGGACAGGGCTCGGAACATTCAGTACTTC
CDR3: CASSRDRARNIQYF

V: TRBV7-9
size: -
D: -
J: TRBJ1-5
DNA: TGTGCCAGCGGGCCAGGGAATGACAATCAGCCCCAGCATTTT
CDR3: CASGPGNDNQPQHF